Listed below are T cell receptor beta chains from one sample, sequenced in a study of blood T cells in healthy people across ages. A single record per CDR3 protein comes from TCRdb applying MiXCR to the 5' RACE reads. This table holds about 570,000 distinct CDR3 sequences, 25% to 30% found once. The sequenced material came from blood. Every receptor here comes from a woman aged 70-85 years in good health. Each CDR3 is given with its conserved first and last residue. The order of the fields is J gene, clone size, V gene, D gene, CDR3 protein, CDR3 DNA. D genes are given only for firm matches. Size values are once, few and many counts, or a class for expanded clones, and some rows have none.

TRBJ1-1,NA,TRBV4-3,NA,CASSQGQQGSTEAFF,TGCGCCAGCAGCCAAGGTCAACAGGGAAGCACTGAAGCTTTCTTT
TRBJ2-3,few,TRBV30,NA,CAWSSGDTQYF,TGTGCCTGGAGTTCGGGAGATACGCAGTATTTT
TRBJ2-1,NA,TRBV2,TRBD2,CASSALAGSYNEQFF,TGTGCCAGCAGTGCACTAGCGGGGTCCTACAATGAGCAGTTCTTC
TRBJ2-6,NA,TRBV5-1,NA,CASSLEVSGSGANVLTF,TGCGCCAGCAGCTTGGAGGTTAGCGGATCTGGGGCCAACGTCCTGACTTTC
TRBJ2-1,NA,TRBV7-2,TRBD1,CASSPTGGAPNEQFF,TGCGCCAGCAGCCCAACAGGGGGTGCGCCCAATGAGCAGTTCTTC
TRBJ2-5,NA,TRBV20-1,TRBD2,CSASDEGGLARWETQYF,TGCAGTGCTAGCGATGAAGGGGGACTAGCGAGGTGGGAGACCCAGTACTTC
TRBJ1-1,NA,TRBV7-8,TRBD1,CASSSGFSRDRASTEAFF,TGTGCCAGCAGCTCAGGTTTTTCCCGGGACAGGGCGAGCACTGAAGCTTTCTTT
TRBJ1-6,few,TRBV27,NA,CASSLSIPGGVRSPLHF,TGTGCCAGCAGTTTATCGATCCCTGGGGGCGTAAGATCACCCCTCCACTTT
TRBJ1-2,few,TRBV5-1,TRBD1,CASSSPDRGYYGYTF,TGCGCCAGCAGCTCCCCGGACAGGGGCTACTATGGCTACACCTTC
TRBJ1-2,few,TRBV29-1,NA,CSVGTFNYGYTF,TGCAGCGTTGGGACCTTTAACTATGGCTACACCTTC
TRBJ2-7,few,TRBV5-5,NA,CASRSKTYEQYF,TGTGCCAGCAGGAGCAAAACCTACGAGCAGTACTTC
TRBJ1-3,few,TRBV20-1,NA,CSARVSASGNTIYF,TGCAGTGCTAGAGTTTCCGCTTCTGGAAACACCATATATTTT
TRBJ2-1,NA,TRBV29-1,TRBD1,CSVVQGAQGGEQFF,TGCAGCGTCGTACAGGGGGCCCAGGGAGGGGAGCAGTTCTTC
TRBJ2-6,NA,TRBV6-5,TRBD1,CASTKTGDGANVLTF,TGTGCCAGCACCAAGACAGGGGATGGGGCCAACGTCCTGACTTTC
TRBJ2-7,few,TRBV20-1,NA,CSARDGGAKSEQYF,TGCAGTGCTAGAGATGGAGGGGCCAAAAGCGAGCAGTACTTC
TRBJ2-3,NA,TRBV5-1,NA,CASRHRDLSDTQYF,TGCGCCAGCAGGCACCGGGACTTGTCAGATACGCAGTATTTT
TRBJ1-1,NA,TRBV18,NA,CASSLQQLEAFF,TGTGCCAGCTCCCTCCAGCAGCTTGAAGCTTTCTTT
TRBJ1-1,few,TRBV6-2/TRBV6-3,NA,CASSYSAQVTEAFF,TGTGCCAGCAGTTACTCGGCGCAGGTAACTGAAGCTTTCTTT
TRBJ2-5,NA,TRBV27,TRBD2,CASSPLVRGRRTQYF,TGTGCCAGCAGTCCTCTTGTTCGCGGGAGGAGGACCCAGTACTTC
TRBJ2-3,NA,TRBV7-3,TRBD2,CASSLAPGTSGTDTQYF,TGTGCCAGCAGCTTAGCCCCCGGGACTAGCGGCACAGATACGCAGTATTTT
TRBJ1-1,NA,TRBV30,NA,CAWSGDFEYTEAFF,TGTGCCTGGAGTGGTGACTTCGAGTACACTGAAGCTTTCTTT
TRBJ1-4,NA,TRBV25-1,TRBD1,CASSDRQGKVVGEKLFF,TGTGCCAGCAGTGATCGACAGGGGAAAGTGGTAGGCGAAAAACTGTTTTTT
TRBJ2-5,few,TRBV4-3,TRBD2,CASSQLAGSQETQYF,TGCGCCAGCAGCCAGCTAGCGGGATCCCAAGAGACCCAGTACTTC
TRBJ2-2,NA,TRBV24-1,NA,CATSAVLLPGELFF,TGTGCCACCAGTGCCGTACTTCTCCCCGGGGAGCTGTTTTTT
TRBJ1-1,few,TRBV5-1,NA,CASSPITLNTEAFF,TGCGCCAGCAGCCCCATTACCCTGAACACTGAAGCTTTCTTT
TRBJ1-4,few,TRBV20-1,NA,CSARANHRDERLFF,TGCAGTGCTAGAGCGAATCACAGGGATGAAAGACTGTTTTTT
TRBJ2-1,NA,TRBV5-1,TRBD2,CASSVGRTSGGDNEQFF,TGCGCCAGCAGCGTAGGTCGAACTAGCGGGGGAGACAATGAGCAGTTCTTC
TRBJ1-2,NA,TRBV4-2,NA,CASSQAGGGVDRNYGYTF,TGTGCCAGCAGCCAAGCCGGGGGCGGGGTGGACAGAAACTATGGCTACACCTTC
TRBJ1-2,NA,TRBV7-9,TRBD1,CASSSTGAGSYGYTF,TGTGCCAGCAGCTCGACAGGGGCCGGCAGCTATGGCTACACCTTC
TRBJ2-5,few,TRBV7-3,TRBD2,CASSPGGAKETQYF,TGTGCCAGCAGCCCGGGGGGAGCGAAAGAGACCCAGTACTTC
TRBJ2-6,NA,TRBV6-1,TRBD2,CASSPFSGGAGANVLTF,TGTGCCAGCAGCCCTTTTAGCGGGGGGGCCGGGGCCAACGTCCTGACTTTC
TRBJ2-1,NA,TRBV4-3,NA,CASSQALASEQFF,TGCGCCAGCAGCCAGGCGCTAGCTTCGGAGCAGTTCTTC
TRBJ1-2,few,TRBV6-5,TRBD1,CASSYATDRDGYTF,TGTGCCAGCAGTTACGCCACGGACAGGGATGGCTACACCTTC
TRBJ2-3,few,TRBV18,TRBD2,CASGRAGGDTQYF,TGTGCCAGCGGAAGAGCGGGGGGAGATACGCAGTATTTT
TRBJ2-5,few,TRBV13,NA,CTSSLLKTGTEETQYF,TGTACCAGCAGCTTACTTAAAACCGGGACTGAAGAGACCCAGTACTTC
TRBJ2-1,few,TRBV29-1,NA,CSVPDPYNEQFF,TGCAGCGTTCCTGACCCCTACAATGAGCAGTTCTTC
TRBJ1-4,NA,TRBV4-3,NA,CASSQAGSGNEKLFF,TGCGCCAGCAGCCAAGCAGGGAGTGGTAATGAAAAACTGTTTTTT
TRBJ1-2,NA,TRBV4-3,TRBD1,CASSQDTGTGVGYTF,TGCGCCAGCAGCCAAGATACGGGGACAGGCGTTGGCTACACCTTC
TRBJ1-5,few,TRBV6-2/TRBV6-3,NA,CASSSSNSNQPQHF,TGTGCCAGCAGTTCCTCAAATAGCAATCAGCCCCAGCATTTT
TRBJ1-5,few,TRBV9,TRBD1,CASSVAPDREQPQHF,TGTGCCAGCAGCGTAGCCCCGGACAGGGAACAGCCCCAGCATTTT
TRBJ2-3,NA,TRBV20-1,NA,CSARLGGGHRSTDMQYF,TGCAGTGCAAGACTGGGGGGGGGCCACCGAAGCACAGATATGCAGTATTTT
TRBJ1-2,few,TRBV7-9,NA,CASSLASRVLGYTF,TGTGCCAGCAGCTTAGCCTCGAGGGTTTTGGGCTACACCTTC
TRBJ1-5,NA,TRBV5-5,NA,CASSLAPRGSNQPQHF,TGTGCCAGCAGCTTGGCCCCCCGGGGGAGCAATCAGCCCCAGCATTTT
TRBJ2-1,few,TRBV5-1,TRBD2,CASSSSSGANNEQFF,TGCGCCAGCAGCTCTTCAAGCGGGGCTAACAATGAGCAGTTCTTC
TRBJ2-5,few,TRBV7-9,TRBD2,CASSFGLAGGETQYF,TGTGCCAGCAGCTTCGGACTAGCGGGGGGAGAGACCCAGTACTTC
TRBJ2-7,NA,TRBV7-2,NA,CASSLAASYEQYF,TGTGCCAGCAGCTTAGCGGCCTCCTACGAGCAGTACTTC
TRBJ2-5,NA,TRBV6-1,TRBD1,CASSVGRGSQYF,TGTGCCAGCAGTGTCGGCAGGGGGTCCCAGTACTTC
TRBJ1-5,few,TRBV29-1,NA,CSVMGLNQPQHF,TGCAGCGTGATGGGGCTCAATCAGCCCCAGCATTTT
TRBJ1-1,many,TRBV10-2,NA,CASIDGGPGMNTEAFF,TGCGCCAGCATCGACGGGGGCCCTGGGATGAACACTGAAGCTTTCTTT
TRBJ1-2,few,TRBV25-1,NA,CASSEYTGYYGYTF,TGTGCCAGCAGTGAATATACAGGTTATTATGGCTACACCTTC
TRBJ2-5,NA,TRBV5-8,NA,CASSFSGRETQYF,TGTGCCAGCAGCTTCAGCGGTAGGGAGACCCAGTACTTC
TRBJ2-2,few,TRBV5-5,TRBD2,CASSQVARTSDVGELFF,TGTGCCAGCAGCCAGGTGGCTAGGACTAGCGATGTCGGGGAGCTGTTTTTT